These 3 T cell receptor beta chains share one sample of origin, sequenced in a study of CD8 T cells in ankylosing spondylitis. Study findings and constraints: Characteristic of ankylosing spondylitis blood, it appeared, was a TCR beta motif comprising about eight highly homologous variants.

These receptors' antigens are unknown. Using its own MiXCR run on the 5' RACE reads, TCRdb lists one record per CDR3 protein. This sample has fewer than 450,000 distinct CDR3 sequences, with 17% found just once. Source material: blood, either unsorted or a sorted T cell fraction (not recorded which). All receptors derive from a male donor with ankylosing spondylitis.

The genes are TRBV20-1 and TRBJ1-3, with D hard to call. Trimming stripped 7 bases from V and 2 bases from J, with 9 bases between. The CDR3 has 12 residues. CDR1 and CDR2 (germline): DFQATT, SNEGSKA (reference sequence). CDR3 in amino acids: CSVAAPGNTIYF. The DNA of the CDR3 is TGCAGTGTCGCGGCTCCTGGAAACACCATATATTTT.

The chain links TRBV12-3 or TRBV12-4 to TRBJ1-1; possibly TRBD1 for D (6 bases). V lost 1 base, J lost 8 bases, and 11 bases lay in between. The CDR3 contains 13 residues. CDR3 protein: CASSLVDRNEAFF. The CDR3, as DNA: TGTGCCAGCAGTTTAGTCGACAGGAACGAAGCTTTCTTT.

This clonotype came up a few times. V is TRBV2 and J is TRBJ2-2; TRBD2 is a possible D gene (6 bases). Per the germline V gene, CDR1 is SNHLY and CDR2 is FYNNEI. Trimming took off 4 bases at V and 8 bases at J, with 17 bases between the two ends. This CDR3 comprises 15 residues. The CDR3 here is CASSGRRGTVGELFF. CDR3 DNA: TGTGCCAGCAGTGGCAGGCGGGGCACCGTTGGGGAGCTGTTTTTT.